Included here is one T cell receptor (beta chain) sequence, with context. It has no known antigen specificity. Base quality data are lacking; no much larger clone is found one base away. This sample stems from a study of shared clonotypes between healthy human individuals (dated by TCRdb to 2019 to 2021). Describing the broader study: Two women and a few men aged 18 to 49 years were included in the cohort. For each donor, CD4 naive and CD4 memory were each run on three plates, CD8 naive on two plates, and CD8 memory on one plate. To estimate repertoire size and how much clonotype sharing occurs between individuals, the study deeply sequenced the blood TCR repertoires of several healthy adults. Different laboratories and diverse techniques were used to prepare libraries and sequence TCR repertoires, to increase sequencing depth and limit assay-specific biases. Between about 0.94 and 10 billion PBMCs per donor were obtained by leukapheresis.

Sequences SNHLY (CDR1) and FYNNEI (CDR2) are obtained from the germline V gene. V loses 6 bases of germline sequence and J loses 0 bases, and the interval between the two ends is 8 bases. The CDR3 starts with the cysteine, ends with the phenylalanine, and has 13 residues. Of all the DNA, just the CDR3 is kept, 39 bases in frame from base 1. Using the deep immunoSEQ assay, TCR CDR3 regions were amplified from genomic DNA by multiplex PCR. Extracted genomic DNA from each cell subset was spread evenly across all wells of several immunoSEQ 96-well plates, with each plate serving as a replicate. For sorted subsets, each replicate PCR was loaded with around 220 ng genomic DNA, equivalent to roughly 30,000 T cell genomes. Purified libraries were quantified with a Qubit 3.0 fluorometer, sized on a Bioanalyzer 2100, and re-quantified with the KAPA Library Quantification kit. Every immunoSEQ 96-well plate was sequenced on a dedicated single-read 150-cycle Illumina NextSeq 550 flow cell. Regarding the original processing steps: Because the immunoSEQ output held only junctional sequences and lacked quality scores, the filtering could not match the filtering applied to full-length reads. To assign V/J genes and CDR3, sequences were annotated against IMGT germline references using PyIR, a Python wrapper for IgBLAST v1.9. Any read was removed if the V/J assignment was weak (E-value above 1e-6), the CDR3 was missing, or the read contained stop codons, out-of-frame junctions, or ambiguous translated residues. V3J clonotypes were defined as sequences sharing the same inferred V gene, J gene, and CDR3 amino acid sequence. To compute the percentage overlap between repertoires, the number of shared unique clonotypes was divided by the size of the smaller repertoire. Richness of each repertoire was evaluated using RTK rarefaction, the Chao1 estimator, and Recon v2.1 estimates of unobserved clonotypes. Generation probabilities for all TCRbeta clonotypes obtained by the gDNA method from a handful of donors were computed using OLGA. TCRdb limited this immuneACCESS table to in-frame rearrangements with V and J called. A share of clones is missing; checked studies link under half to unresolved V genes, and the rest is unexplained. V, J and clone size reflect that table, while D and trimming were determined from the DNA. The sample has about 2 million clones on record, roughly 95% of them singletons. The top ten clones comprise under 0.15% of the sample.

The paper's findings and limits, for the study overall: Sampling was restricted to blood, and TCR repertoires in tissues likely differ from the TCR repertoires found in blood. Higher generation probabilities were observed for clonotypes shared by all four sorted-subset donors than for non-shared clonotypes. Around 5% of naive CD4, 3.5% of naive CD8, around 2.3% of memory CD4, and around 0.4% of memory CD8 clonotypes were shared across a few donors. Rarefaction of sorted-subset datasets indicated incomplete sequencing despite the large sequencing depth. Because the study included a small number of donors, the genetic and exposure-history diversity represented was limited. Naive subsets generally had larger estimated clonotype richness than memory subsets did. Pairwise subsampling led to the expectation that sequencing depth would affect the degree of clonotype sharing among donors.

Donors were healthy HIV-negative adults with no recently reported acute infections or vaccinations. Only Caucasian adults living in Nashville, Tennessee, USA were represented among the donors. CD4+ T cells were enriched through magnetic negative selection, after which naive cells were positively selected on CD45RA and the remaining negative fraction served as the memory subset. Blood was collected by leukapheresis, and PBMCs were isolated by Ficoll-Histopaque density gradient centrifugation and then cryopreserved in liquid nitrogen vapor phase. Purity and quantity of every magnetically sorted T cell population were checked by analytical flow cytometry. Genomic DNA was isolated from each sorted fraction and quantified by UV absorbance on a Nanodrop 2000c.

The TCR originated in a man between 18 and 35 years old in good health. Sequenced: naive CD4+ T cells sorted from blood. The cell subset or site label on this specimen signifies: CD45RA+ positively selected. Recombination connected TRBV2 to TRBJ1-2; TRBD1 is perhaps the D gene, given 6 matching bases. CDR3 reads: CASRDRPNYGYTF. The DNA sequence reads TGTGCCAGCAGGGACAGACCTAACTATGGCTACACCTTC.